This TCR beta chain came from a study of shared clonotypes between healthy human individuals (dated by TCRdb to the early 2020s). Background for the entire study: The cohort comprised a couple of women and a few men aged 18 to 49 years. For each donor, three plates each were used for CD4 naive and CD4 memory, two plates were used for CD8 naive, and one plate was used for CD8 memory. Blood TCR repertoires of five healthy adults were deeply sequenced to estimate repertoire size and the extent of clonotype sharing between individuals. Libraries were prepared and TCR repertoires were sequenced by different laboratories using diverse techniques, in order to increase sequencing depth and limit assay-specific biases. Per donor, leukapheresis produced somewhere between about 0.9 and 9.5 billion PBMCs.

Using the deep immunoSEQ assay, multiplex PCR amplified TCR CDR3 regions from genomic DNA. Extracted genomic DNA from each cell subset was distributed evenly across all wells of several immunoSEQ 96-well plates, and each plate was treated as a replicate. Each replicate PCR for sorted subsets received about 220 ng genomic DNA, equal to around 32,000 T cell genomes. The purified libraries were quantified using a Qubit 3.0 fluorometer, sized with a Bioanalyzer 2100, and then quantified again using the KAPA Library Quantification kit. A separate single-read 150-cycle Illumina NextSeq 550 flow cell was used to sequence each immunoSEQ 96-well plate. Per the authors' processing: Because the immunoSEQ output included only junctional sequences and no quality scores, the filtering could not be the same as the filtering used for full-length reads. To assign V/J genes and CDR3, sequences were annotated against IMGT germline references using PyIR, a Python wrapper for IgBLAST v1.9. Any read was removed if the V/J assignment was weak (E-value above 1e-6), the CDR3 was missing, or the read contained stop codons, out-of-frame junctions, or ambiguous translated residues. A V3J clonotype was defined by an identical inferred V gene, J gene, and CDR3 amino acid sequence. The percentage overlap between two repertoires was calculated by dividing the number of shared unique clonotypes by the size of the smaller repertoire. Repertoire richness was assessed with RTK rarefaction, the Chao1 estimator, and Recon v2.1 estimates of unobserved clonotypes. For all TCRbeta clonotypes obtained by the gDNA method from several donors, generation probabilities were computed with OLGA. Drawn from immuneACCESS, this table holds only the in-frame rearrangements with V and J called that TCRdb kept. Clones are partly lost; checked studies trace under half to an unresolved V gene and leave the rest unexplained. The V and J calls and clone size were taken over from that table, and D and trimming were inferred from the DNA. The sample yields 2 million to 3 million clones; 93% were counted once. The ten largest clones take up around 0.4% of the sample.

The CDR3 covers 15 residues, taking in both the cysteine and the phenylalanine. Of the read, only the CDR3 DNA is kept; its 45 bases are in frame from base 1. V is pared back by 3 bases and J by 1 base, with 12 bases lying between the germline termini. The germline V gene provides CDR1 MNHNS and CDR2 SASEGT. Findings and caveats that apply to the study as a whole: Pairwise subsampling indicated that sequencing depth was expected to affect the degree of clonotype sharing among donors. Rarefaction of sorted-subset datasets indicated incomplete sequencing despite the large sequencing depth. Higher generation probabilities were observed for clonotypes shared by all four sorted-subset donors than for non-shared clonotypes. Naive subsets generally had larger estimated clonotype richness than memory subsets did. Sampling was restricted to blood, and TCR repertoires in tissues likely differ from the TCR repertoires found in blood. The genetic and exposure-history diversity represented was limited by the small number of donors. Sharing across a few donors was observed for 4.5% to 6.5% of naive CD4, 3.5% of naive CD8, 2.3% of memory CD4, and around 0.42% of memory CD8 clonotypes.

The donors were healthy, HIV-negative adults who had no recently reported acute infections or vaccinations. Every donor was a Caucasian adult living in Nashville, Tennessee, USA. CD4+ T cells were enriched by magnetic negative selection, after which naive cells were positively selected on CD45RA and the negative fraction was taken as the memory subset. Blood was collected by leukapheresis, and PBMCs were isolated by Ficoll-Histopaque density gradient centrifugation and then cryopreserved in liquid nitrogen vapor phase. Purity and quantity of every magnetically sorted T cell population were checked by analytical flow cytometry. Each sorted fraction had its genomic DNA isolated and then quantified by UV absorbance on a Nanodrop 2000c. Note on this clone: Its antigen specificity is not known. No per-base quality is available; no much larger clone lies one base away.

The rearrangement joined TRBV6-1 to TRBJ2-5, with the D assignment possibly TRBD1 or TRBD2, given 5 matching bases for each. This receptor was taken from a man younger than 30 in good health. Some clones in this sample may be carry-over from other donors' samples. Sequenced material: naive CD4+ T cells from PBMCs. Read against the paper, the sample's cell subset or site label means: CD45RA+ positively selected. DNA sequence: TGTGCCAGCAGTGATGGGGGACGGTTCCAAGAGACCCAGTACTTC. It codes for CASSDGGRFQETQYF.